Each of the 8 T cell receptor beta chains below was sequenced from the same sample in a study of blood T cell repertoires in COVID-19. The assay was immunoSEQ multiplex PCR, and TCRdb's table has in-frame clones only and misses some. The table lists 200,000 to 300,000 clones, 75% to 90% of them singletons. Source material: PBMCs or T cells enriched from blood (not recorded which). These receptors were taken from a woman aged 30 to 39 who had recovered from COVID-19.

The J gene is TRBJ1-1, the V gene TRBV27; D perhaps matches TRBD1 (5 bases). V gave up 8 bases and J gave up 10 bases, with 17 bases separating them. CDR1 is MNHEY, CDR2 SMNVEV, per germline (reference sequence). This CDR3 comprises 12 residues. CDR3 DNA sequence: TGTGCCAGCGGCTGGACACCCATGGGAGCTTTCTTT. Its translation is CASGWTPMGAFF.

Only one count was recorded for this clone. The genes are TRBV7-9 and TRBJ2-3; 7 positions agree with TRBD1. The V gene end was trimmed by 0 bases and the J gene end by 1 base; junction bases not matched to a gene: 1. The CDR3 loop spans 15 amino acids. CDR1 is SEHNR, CDR2 FQNEAQ, per germline (reference sequence). This CDR3 reads CASSLATGGTDTQYF. The CDR3 DNA reads TGTGCCAGCAGCTTAGCTACAGGGGGCACAGATACGCAGTATTTT.

The chain has TRBV19 and TRBJ1-2; tentative D call: TRBD1 (5 bases). Germline V CDR1 and CDR2: LNHDA, SQIVND (reference sequence). V lost 3 bases, J lost 5 bases, and 16 bases lay in between. CDR3 length equals 15 residues. In DNA, the CDR3 is TGTGCCAGTAGTATCCGTCAGGGTTTGGTGTATGGCTACACCTTC. Translating it yields CASSIRQGLVYGYTF.

This chain uses TRBV11-2 with TRBJ1-2; tentatively, D is TRBD1 (6 bases). Trimming removed 1 base from V and 4 bases from J, with 13 bases in between. CDR3 length: 15 amino acids. The germline gives CDR1 SGHAT, CDR2 FQNNGV. The DNA of the CDR3 is TGTGCCAGCAGCTTAGGTTTGGGACACGCCTATGGCTACACCTTC. It specifies CASSLGLGHAYGYTF.

The chain has TRBV24-1 and TRBJ2-2; 8 positions agree with TRBD1. The CDR3 length is 15 residues. Per the germline V gene, CDR1 is KGHDR and CDR2 is SFDVKD. J was trimmed by 6 bases and V by 0 bases; bases with no gene match: 2. Here the CDR3 DNA reads TGTGCCACCAGTGATTTGTACAGGGGGGCCGGGGAGCTGTTTTTT. It yields the protein CATSDLYRGAGELFF.

The V gene is TRBV7-8, the J gene TRBJ1-6, with D possibly being TRBD1 (6 bases). The CDR3 runs 13 residues. Germline values: CDR1 SGHVS, CDR2 FQNEAQ. The V and J ends lost 5 bases and 18 bases respectively, with 20 bases between them. The CDR3 bases are TGTGCCAGCAGCCCAACCATCAGACAGGCCTCCCACTTT. This gives the protein CASSPTIRQASHF.

The chain joins TRBV5-1 to TRBJ2-7, with D uncertain. CDR1 is SGHRS, CDR2 YFSETQ, per germline. Trimming pared 3 bases from V and 3 bases from J, leaving 10 bases between. CDR3 length equals 13 residues. In DNA form, the CDR3 reads TGCGCCAGCAGCTCCCCAGAAAACTACGAGCAGTACTTC. This sequence encodes CASSSPENYEQYF.

The rearrangement links TRBV10-3 to TRBJ2-1; 13 bases are shared with TRBD2. V shed 4 bases and J 4 bases; nucleotides not matched to a gene: 13. Germline CDR1 and CDR2: ENHRY and SYGVKD. This CDR3 is 19 amino acids long. Here the CDR3 DNA reads TGTGCCATCAGTGTAACCGGGACTAGCGGGATCCAAAGGTACAATGAGCAGTTCTTC. Its translation is CAISVTGTSGIQRYNEQFF.